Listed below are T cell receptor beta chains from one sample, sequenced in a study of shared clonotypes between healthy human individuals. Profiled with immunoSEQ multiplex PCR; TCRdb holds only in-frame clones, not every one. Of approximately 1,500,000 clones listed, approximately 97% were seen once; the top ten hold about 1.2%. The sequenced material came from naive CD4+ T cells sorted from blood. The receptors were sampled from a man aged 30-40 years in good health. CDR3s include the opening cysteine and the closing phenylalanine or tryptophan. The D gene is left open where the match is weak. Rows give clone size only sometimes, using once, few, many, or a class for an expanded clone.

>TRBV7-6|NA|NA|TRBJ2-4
CASSNPGNQIQYF
TGTGCCAGCAGCAACCCCGGGAACCAAATTCAGTACTTC
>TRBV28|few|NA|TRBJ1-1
CASSSYTEAFF
TGTGCCAGCAGTTCATACACTGAAGCTTTCTTT
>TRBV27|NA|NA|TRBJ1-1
CASSSRGGTEAFF
TGTGCCAGCAGTTCCCGTGGGGGCACTGAAGCTTTCTTT
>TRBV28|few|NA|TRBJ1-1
CASMYSTNTEAFF
TGTGCCAGCATGTACAGTACGAACACTGAAGCTTTCTTT
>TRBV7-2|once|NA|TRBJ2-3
CASSLRRRFTDTQYF
TGTGCCAGCAGCTTGCGCAGAAGATTCACAGATACGCAGTATTTT
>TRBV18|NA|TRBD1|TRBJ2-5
CASSQQGWETQYF
TGTGCCAGCTCACAACAGGGGTGGGAGACCCAGTACTTC
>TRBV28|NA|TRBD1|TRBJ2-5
CASSRPGQEQETQYF
TGTGCCAGCAGCAGGCCGGGACAGGAACAAGAGACCCAGTACTTC
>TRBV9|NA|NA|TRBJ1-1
CASSYGVLDAEAFF
TGTGCCAGCAGTTATGGGGTGTTGGACGCTGAAGCTTTCTTT
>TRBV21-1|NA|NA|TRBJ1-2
CASSKGQGTNYGYTF
TGTGCCAGCAGCAAAGGCCAGGGGACGAACTATGGCTACACCTTC
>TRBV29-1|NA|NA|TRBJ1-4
CSAIGDEEKLFF
TGCAGCGCCATTGGCGATGAAGAAAAACTGTTTTTT
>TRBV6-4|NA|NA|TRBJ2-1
CASSPNGPAYNEQFF
TGTGCCAGCAGCCCAAACGGGCCCGCCTACAATGAGCAGTTCTTC
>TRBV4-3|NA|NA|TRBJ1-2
CASSQTAERLDGYTF
TGCGCCAGCAGCCAAACCGCCGAGAGGCTTGATGGCTACACCTTC
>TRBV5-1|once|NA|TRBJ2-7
CASSLTLAASGEQYF
TGCGCCAGCAGCTTGACACTAGCAGCCTCGGGGGAGCAGTACTTC
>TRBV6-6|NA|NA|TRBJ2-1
CASRPAGVLSYNEQFF
TGTGCCAGCCGGCCGGCGGGTGTTCTTTCCTACAATGAGCAGTTCTTC
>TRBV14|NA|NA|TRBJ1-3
CASSHQSYSGNTIYF
TGTGCCAGCAGCCACCAGAGCTACTCTGGAAACACCATATATTTT
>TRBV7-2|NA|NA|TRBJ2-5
CASSLETAEETQYF
TGTGCCAGCAGCTTAGAGACAGCTGAGGAGACCCAGTACTTC
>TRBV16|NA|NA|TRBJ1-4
CASSLLRDEKLFF
TGTGCCAGCAGCCTCCTCAGGGATGAAAAACTGTTTTTT
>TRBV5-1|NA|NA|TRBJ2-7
CASSSPTAGQPYEQYF
TGCGCCAGCAGCTCACCGACGGCAGGACAGCCCTACGAGCAGTACTTC
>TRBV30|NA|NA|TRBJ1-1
CAWTFKGTEAFF
TGTGCCTGGACATTTAAAGGCACTGAAGCTTTCTTT
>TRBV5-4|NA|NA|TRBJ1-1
CASSLDMNTEAFF
TGTGCCAGCAGCTTGGACATGAACACTGAAGCTTTCTTT
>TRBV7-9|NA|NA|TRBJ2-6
CASSLARPGFGANVLTF
TGTGCCAGCAGCTTAGCGAGACCAGGGTTTGGGGCCAACGTCCTGACTTTC
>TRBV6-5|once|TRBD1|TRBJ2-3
CASSRPGQGPDTQYF
TGTGCCAGCAGCCGACCGGGACAGGGACCGGATACGCAGTATTTT
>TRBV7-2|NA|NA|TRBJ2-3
CASRTTGLISTDTQYF
TGTGCCAGCAGAACGACGGGACTCATTAGCACAGATACGCAGTATTTT
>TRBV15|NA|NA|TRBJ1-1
CATSRDNGRGEAFF
TGTGCCACCAGCAGAGATAACGGGAGGGGTGAAGCTTTCTTT
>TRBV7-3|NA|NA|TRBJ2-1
CASSALIKSSYNEQFF
TGTGCCAGCAGCGCGCTCATAAAAAGCTCCTACAATGAGCAGTTCTTC
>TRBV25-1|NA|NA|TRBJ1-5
CASSSPPQHF
TGTGCCAGCAGTTCCCCACCCCAGCATTTT
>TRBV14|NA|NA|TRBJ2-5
CASSQYTVQETQYF
TGTGCCAGCAGCCAATATACAGTGCAAGAGACCCAGTACTTC
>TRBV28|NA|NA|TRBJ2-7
CASIPGGTSGYEQYF
TGTGCCAGCATCCCAGGGGGAACTAGCGGCTACGAGCAGTACTTC
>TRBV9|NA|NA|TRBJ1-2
CASSAPGRLYGYTF
TGTGCCAGCAGCGCCCCGGGACGACTTTATGGCTACACCTTC
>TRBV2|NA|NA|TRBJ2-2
CASSPARTGELFF
TGTGCCAGCAGTCCCGCACGGACCGGGGAGCTGTTTTTT
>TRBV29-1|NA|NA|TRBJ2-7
CSARGLAHEQYF
TGCAGCGCCCGTGGACTCGCCCACGAGCAGTACTTC
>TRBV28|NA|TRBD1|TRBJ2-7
CASSPPGQGIYEQYF
TGTGCCAGCAGCCCACCGGGACAGGGGATCTACGAGCAGTACTTC
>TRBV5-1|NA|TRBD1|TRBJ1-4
CASSSGQAVGEKLFF
TGCGCCAGCAGCTCTGGACAGGCCGTGGGTGAAAAACTGTTTTTT
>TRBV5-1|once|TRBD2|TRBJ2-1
CASSPIPSLAGNEQFF
TGCGCCAGCAGCCCCATACCTTCCTTAGCGGGAAATGAGCAGTTCTTC
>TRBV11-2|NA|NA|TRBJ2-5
CASSFSLAVDLSETQYF
TGTGCCAGCAGCTTCTCCCTGGCCGTGGATTTGTCAGAGACCCAGTACTTC
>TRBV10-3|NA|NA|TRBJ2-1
CAIMSGLNNEQFF
TGTGCCATCATGAGCGGACTCAACAATGAGCAGTTCTTC
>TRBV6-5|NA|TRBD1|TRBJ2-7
CASSYSPGQGYEQYF
TGTGCCAGCAGTTACTCCCCGGGACAGGGCTACGAGCAGTACTTC
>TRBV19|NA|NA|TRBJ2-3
CASSIRGGDTQYF
TGTGCCAGTAGTATCAGGGGGGGGGATACGCAGTATTTT
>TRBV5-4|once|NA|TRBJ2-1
CASSPPSINEQFF
TGTGCCAGCAGTCCCCCGTCCATAAATGAGCAGTTCTTC
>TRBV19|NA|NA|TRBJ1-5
CASKPAWGRVNQPQHF
TGTGCCAGTAAGCCCGCCTGGGGCAGGGTCAATCAGCCCCAGCATTTT
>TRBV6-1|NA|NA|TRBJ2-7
CASSESRAEQYF
TGTGCCAGCAGTGAAAGCCGGGCCGAGCAGTACTTC
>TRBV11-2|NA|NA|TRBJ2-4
CASSVEAKNIQYF
TGTGCCAGCAGCGTGGAAGCCAAAAACATTCAGTACTTC
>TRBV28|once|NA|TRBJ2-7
CASTPEGKPGIYEQYF
TGTGCCAGCACCCCTGAGGGCAAACCGGGCATCTACGAGCAGTACTTC
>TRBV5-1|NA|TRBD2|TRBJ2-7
CASGNLEREPYEQYF
TGCGCCAGCGGCAACCTTGAGCGGGAGCCCTACGAGCAGTACTTC